One and the same sample provided the 22 T cell receptor beta chains below, sequenced in a study of T cells in Graves' hyperthyroidism and ophthalmopathy. Regions amplified from RNA transcripts were the TCR beta CDR3 regions. With the HTBI primer set, the TCR CDR3 went through a first round of RT-PCR. TCRdb analysed the multiplex PCR reads with MiXCR anew, one entry per CDR3 protein. The sample consists of a few hundred thousand distinct CDR3 sequences, approximately 14% of them appearing once. Material for sequencing was blood. The origin of the receptors is a woman between 35 and 50 years old with Graves' hyperthyroidism that later progressed to Graves' ophthalmopathy.

This chain connects TRBV6-2 or TRBV6-3 to TRBJ2-1; D is perhaps TRBD2 (5 bases). The CDR3 spans 14 residues. The ends were cut back, 4 bases at V and 4 bases at J, with 11 bases in the middle. Germline V gives CDR1 MNHEY, CDR2 SVGEGT. This CDR3 reads CASSFTGGYNEQFF. DNA of the CDR3: TGTGCCAGCAGTTTCACCGGAGGTTACAATGAGCAGTTCTTC.

The J gene is TRBJ1-1, the V gene TRBV5-1; D might be TRBD1 (5 bases). The CDR3 covers 13 residues. The V end was cut by 4 bases, the J end by 6 bases, with 13 bases between. CDR1 is SGHRS, CDR2 YFSETQ, per germline. CDR3 loop: CASSAPGRSEAFF. The CDR3 DNA is TGCGCCAGCAGCGCCCCGGGACGGTCTGAAGCTTTCTTT. Full variable domain (missing parts from reference TRBV5-1 and TRBJ1-1): KAGVTQTPRYLIKTRGQQVTLSCSPISGHRSVSWYQQTPGQGLQFLFEYFSETQRNKGNFPGRFSGRQFSNSRSEMNVSTLELGDSALYLCASSAPGRSEAFFGQGTRLTVV.

The table lists this clonotype with many counts. The V gene is TRBV2, the J gene TRBJ2-7, with D possibly matching TRBD1 (5 bases). This CDR3 region has 16 residues. Germline V lookup: CDR1 SNHLY, CDR2 FYNNEI. Trimming pared 2 bases from V and 0 bases from J, leaving 14 bases between. The CDR3 here is CASSERGTVSSYEQYF. CDR3 nucleotide sequence: TGTGCCAGCAGTGAAAGGGGTACGGTGAGCTCCTACGAGCAGTACTTC. Full variable domain (remainder filled in from reference TRBV2 and TRBJ2-7): EPEVTQTPSHQVTQMGQEVILRCVPISNHLYFYWYRQILGQKVEFLVSFYNNEISEKSEIFDDQFSVERPDGSNFTLKIRSTKLEDSAMYFCASSERGTVSSYEQYFGPGTRLTVT.

In this sample, this clonotype turned up many times. The gene calls are TRBV20-1 and TRBJ2-7, with no clear D. Trimming shortened V by 5 bases and J by 6 bases, and 11 bases separated the two germline ends. CDR1 DFQATT and CDR2 SNEGSKA come from the germline V gene (reference sequence). The CDR3 has 11 amino acids. CDR3 sequence reads: CSAPTQGEQYF. CDR3 bases: TGCAGTGCTCCGACCCAAGGCGAGCAGTACTTC.

This clonotype occurred many times. CDR3 protein: CSGKLAGGYEQYF. The CDR3 DNA is TGCAGCGGGAAACTAGCGGGAGGCTACGAGCAGTACTTC. The chain links TRBV29-1 to TRBJ2-7; 12 nucleotides match TRBD2. V gave up 7 bases and J gave up 3 bases; unmatched junction bases: 4. Germline CDR1 is SQVTM and CDR2 is ANQGSEA. There are 13 residues in the CDR3.

In its sample, this clonotype was seen many times. This chain links TRBV20-1 with TRBJ2-2; D call uncertain. Germline loops: CDR1 DFQATT, CDR2 SNEGSKA (reference sequence). The CDR3 runs to 13 residues. Trimming cost V 2 bases and J 3 bases, with 7 bases left between them. CDR3 in amino acids: CSARPAYTGELFF. CDR3 in DNA: TGCAGTGCTAGACCAGCGTACACCGGGGAGCTGTTTTTT.

This clonotype has ten or more counts. The chain links TRBV19 to TRBJ1-2; possible D gene TRBD1, 6 bases. CDR3 size: 15 residues. Trimming pared 7 bases from V and 8 bases from J, leaving 23 bases between. Germline V gene lookup returns CDR1 LNHDA and CDR2 SQIVND (reference sequence). CDR3: CASNWRGAARTGYTF. The CDR3 coding sequence is TGTGCCAGTAATTGGAGGGGGGCAGCGCGCACGGGCTACACCTTC.

The chain recombines TRBV27 with TRBJ2-2, with D perhaps TRBD1 (5 bases). V gave up 1 base and J gave up 7 bases, with 13 bases separating them. Germline CDR1 reads MNHEY; CDR2 reads SMNVEV (reference sequence). The CDR3 is 15 residues long. The CDR3 DNA sequence: TGTGCCAGCAGTTTATTGTCCAGGGTGGGCGGGGAGCTGTTTTTT. Its translation: CASSLLSRVGGELFF.

About this clonotype itself: A much larger clone is a single base away; this may be a read error. It is likely a read error, because the conserved phenylalanine at the end of the CDR3 is missing. V is TRBV2 and J is TRBJ1-4, with 9 bases fitting TRBD1. Germline-derived CDR1 and CDR2 are SNHLY and FYNNEI. With V trimmed by 8 bases and J by 7 bases, 5 bases remained unmatched. This CDR3 is 13 amino acids long. CDR3 bases: TGTGCCAGCCGGGGGACAGGGAGTGAAAAACTGTTTTCT. Protein product: CASRGTGSEKLFS.

Points on this clonotype: A read error may be the cause here, since a much bigger clone is one base away. The CDR3 end shows no conserved phenylalanine or tryptophan, and so a read error is likely. This chain links TRBV20-1 with TRBJ2-1, with D maybe TRBD2 (6 bases). The CDR3 runs 13 residues. Trimming left V 5 bases short and J 7 bases short, with 15 bases between. Germline CDR1 reads DFQATT; CDR2 reads SNEGSKA (reference sequence). CDR3 region: CSAGGTHGNEQFS. As DNA, the CDR3 is TGCAGTGCTGGTGGGACTCATGGAAATGAGCAGTTCTCC.

This clonotype was recorded many times. J is TRBJ2-6 and V is TRBV28; 7 bases map to TRBD2. Germline V lookup: CDR1 MDHEN, CDR2 SYDVKM. The CDR3 has 14 residues. Trimming at V came to 7 bases and at J to 2 bases, leaving 2 bases not matched to a gene. Written as DNA, the CDR3 is TGTGCCAGCAATGGGGGGGCTGGGGCCAACGTCCTGACTTTC. This codes for CASNGGAGANVLTF.

V and J are TRBV7-8 and TRBJ2-1, with a weak D call TRBD2 (6 bases). V shed 6 bases and J shed 5 bases, with 20 bases lying between them. The germline V gene encodes CDR1 SGHVS and CDR2 FQNEAQ. CDR3 size: 16 residues. The CDR3 here is CASSLLFLAKHNEQFF. CDR3 DNA: TGTGCCAGCAGTTTACTTTTCCTAGCGAAACACAATGAGCAGTTCTTC. The whole variable domain, filled in from reference TRBV7-8 and TRBJ2-1, reads GAGVSQSPRYKVAKRGQDVALRCDPISGHVSLFWYQQALGQGPEFLTYFQNEAQLDKSGLPSDRFFAERPEGSVSTLKIQRTQQEDSAVYLCASSLLFLAKHNEQFFGPGTRLTVL.

Notes on this clonotype: A much larger clone differs from this one at a single base, so this may be a read error. The chain links TRBV7-3 to TRBJ2-2; D possibly matches TRBD1 or TRBD2 (6 bases each). The CDR3 length is 16 residues. Trimming took off 5 bases at V and 4 bases at J, with 17 bases between the two ends. Germline V gene lookup returns CDR1 SGHTA and CDR2 FQGTGA. CDR3 coding DNA: TGTGCCAGCAGCCTAGGAGGGGGATACGGCACCGGGGAGCTGTTTTTT. It yields the protein CASSLGGGYGTGELFF.

This clonotype was seen once. This sequence joins TRBV7-3 and TRBJ2-1; D may match TRBD1 or TRBD2 (5 bases each). The CDR3 totals 17 residues. Germline V gene lookup returns CDR1 SGHTA and CDR2 FQGTGA. Trimming left V 5 bases short and J 5 bases short, with 22 bases between. CDR3 sequence reads: CASSPSSAWGNNNEQFF. CDR3 nucleotides: TGTGCCAGCAGCCCTAGCAGCGCGTGGGGGAACAACAATGAGCAGTTCTTC.

This clonotype was observed a single time. This chain links TRBV28 with TRBJ2-3; no clear D gene. The V and J ends lost 7 bases and 4 bases respectively, with 18 bases between them. This CDR3 spans 15 amino acids. From germline, CDR1 is MDHEN and CDR2 SYDVKM. CDR3 sequence reads: CASIPPPLPPDTQYF. In nucleotides, the CDR3 is TGTGCCAGCATCCCCCCCCCCCTCCCCCCAGATACGCAGTATTTT.

This clonotype was seen at least ten times. The rearrangement uses TRBV2 and TRBJ1-6; TRBD1 matches 9 bases. Germline-derived CDR1 and CDR2 are SNHLY and FYNNEI. The CDR3 spans 13 residues. Trimming took 6 bases from V and 9 from J; bases not matched to a gene: 3. The DNA for the CDR3 is TGTGCCAGCAGGGGGACAGGGAGTTCACCCCTCCACTTT. It is translated as CASRGTGSSPLHF.

This clonotype was recorded a few times. The chain employs TRBV5-1 and TRBJ1-2, with 9 bases that match TRBD1. J was trimmed by 4 bases and V by 3 bases; bases with no gene match: 7. There are 15 residues in the CDR3. Germline CDR1 is SGHRS and CDR2 is YFSETQ. The CDR3 sequence is CASSSTGTGSYGYTF. The CDR3 DNA reads TGCGCCAGCAGCTCTACCGGGACAGGGAGCTATGGCTACACCTTC.

In its sample, this clonotype was seen many times. It may be a read error: a sequence one base away is much more abundant. The CDR3 bases are TGTGCCAGCGGCCCTTACGGAGACACCATATATTTT. Protein: CASGPYGDTIYF. This rearrangement joins TRBV2 to TRBJ1-3; D uncertain. CDR3 length equals 12 residues. Trimming took 8 bases from V and 8 from J, leaving 13 bases between them. CDR1 and CDR2 (germline): SNHLY, FYNNEI.

The chain uses TRBV6-5 and TRBJ2-5; D may match TRBD1 or TRBD2 (5 bases each). This CDR3 is 16 amino acids long. V lost 0 bases to trimming and J lost 1 base, with 12 bases between them. The germline V gene encodes CDR1 MNHEY and CDR2 SVGAGI. The CDR3 DNA is TGTGCCAGCAGTTACTCGGGGCCCGGGACCCAAGAGACCCAGTACTTC. Translating gives CASSYSGPGTQETQYF.

The genes are TRBV4-1 and TRBJ2-1; D uncertain. V was cut by 5 bases and J by 3 bases, with 14 bases left in between. Germline V gene data show CDR1 as MGHRA and CDR2 as YSYEKL. This CDR3 has 15 residues. Written as DNA, the CDR3 is TGCGCCAGCAGCTTCCATGGGCCCCGCTACAATGAGCAGTTCTTC. Amino acids: CASSFHGPRYNEQFF.

The sample holds many counts of this clonotype. The chain has TRBV27 and TRBJ2-1; D gene uncertain. Germline assignment: CDR1 MNHEY and CDR2 SMNVEV (reference sequence). CDR3 size: 13 residues. V was clipped by 7 bases and J by 8 bases, with 15 bases between them. The CDR3 is CASTSYTVDEQFF. CDR3 nucleotides: TGTGCCAGCACTTCCTACACCGTGGATGAGCAGTTCTTC.

The chain couples TRBV28 to TRBJ2-7; 9 bases are shared with TRBD2. CDR3 length: 13 residues. V lost 6 bases, J lost 6 bases, and 6 bases stayed unmatched. CDR1 is MDHEN and CDR2 is SYDVKM in the germline V gene. In DNA form, the CDR3 reads TGTGCCAGCAGCCTTAGCGGGAGCGGCGAGCAGTACTTC. It codes for CASSLSGSGEQYF. The entire variable domain, with the rest obtained from reference TRBV28 and TRBJ2-7, is as follows: DVKVTQSSRYLVKRTGEKVFLECVQDMDHENMFWYRQDPGLGLRLIYFSYDVKMKEKGDIPEGYSVSREKKERFSLILESASTNQTSMYLCASSLSGSGEQYFGPGTRLTVT.